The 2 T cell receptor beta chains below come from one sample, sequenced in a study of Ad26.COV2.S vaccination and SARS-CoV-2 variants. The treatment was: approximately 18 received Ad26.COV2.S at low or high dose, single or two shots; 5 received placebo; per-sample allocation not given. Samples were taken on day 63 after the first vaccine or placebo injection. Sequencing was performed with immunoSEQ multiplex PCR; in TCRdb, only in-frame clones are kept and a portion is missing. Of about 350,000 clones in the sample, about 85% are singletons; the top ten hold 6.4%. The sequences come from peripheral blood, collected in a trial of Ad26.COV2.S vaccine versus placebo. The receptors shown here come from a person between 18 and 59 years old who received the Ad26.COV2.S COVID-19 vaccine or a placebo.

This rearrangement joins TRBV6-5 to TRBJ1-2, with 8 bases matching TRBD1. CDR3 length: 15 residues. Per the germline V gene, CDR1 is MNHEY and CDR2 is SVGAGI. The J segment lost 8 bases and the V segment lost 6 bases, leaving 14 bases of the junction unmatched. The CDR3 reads CASRGTGTGVRGYTF. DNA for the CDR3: TGTGCCAGCAGGGGCACCGGGACAGGCGTGCGGGGCTACACCTTC.

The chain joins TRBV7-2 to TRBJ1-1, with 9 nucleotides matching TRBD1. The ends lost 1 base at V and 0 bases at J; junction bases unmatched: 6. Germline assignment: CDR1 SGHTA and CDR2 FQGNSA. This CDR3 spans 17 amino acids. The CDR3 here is CASSLEPTGGVNTEAFF. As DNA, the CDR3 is TGTGCCAGCAGCTTAGAACCGACAGGGGGGGTGAACACTGAAGCTTTCTTT.